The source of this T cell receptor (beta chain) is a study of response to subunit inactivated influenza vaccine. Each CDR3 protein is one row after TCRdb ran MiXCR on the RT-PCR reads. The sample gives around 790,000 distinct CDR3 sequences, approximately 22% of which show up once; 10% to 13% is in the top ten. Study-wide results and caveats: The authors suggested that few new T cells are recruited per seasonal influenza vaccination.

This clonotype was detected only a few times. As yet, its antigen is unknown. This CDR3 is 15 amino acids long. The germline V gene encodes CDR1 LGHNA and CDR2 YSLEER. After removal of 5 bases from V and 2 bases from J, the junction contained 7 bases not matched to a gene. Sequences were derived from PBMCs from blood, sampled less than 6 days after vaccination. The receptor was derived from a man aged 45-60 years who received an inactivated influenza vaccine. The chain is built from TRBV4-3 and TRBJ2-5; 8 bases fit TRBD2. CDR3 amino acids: CASSYLAGNQETQYF. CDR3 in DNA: TGCGCCAGCAGCTATCTAGCGGGCAATCAAGAGACCCAGTACTTC.